Listed below are T cell receptor beta chains from one sample, sequenced in a study of T cells in Graves' hyperthyroidism and ophthalmopathy. MiXCR, run by TCRdb on the multiplex PCR reads, gives a single entry per CDR3 protein. Altogether a few hundred thousand distinct CDR3 sequences are present, 15% to 20% being singletons, with the ten largest covering about 29%. The sample was blood. The source is a young woman with Graves' ophthalmopathy. CDR3s include the opening cysteine and the closing phenylalanine or tryptophan. Fields, in order: J gene, D gene, V gene, clone size, CDR3 DNA, CDR3 protein. The D gene is left open where the match is weak. Size is omitted from some rows. Given values are once, few, many or a class for expanded clones.

j_call: TRBJ2-5
d_call: .
v_call: TRBV4-3
clone_size: few
cdr3_nt: TGCGCCAGCAGCCAAGGGGGGGGCAGAAGAGAGACCCAGTACTTC
cdr3_aa: CASSQGGGRRETQYF

j_call: TRBJ2-7
d_call: TRBD2
v_call: TRBV27
clone_size: few
cdr3_nt: TGTGCCAGCAGCGTCCTTTACGGACTAGCAACCTACGAGCAGTACTTC
cdr3_aa: CASSVLYGLATYEQYF

j_call: TRBJ2-3
d_call: .
v_call: TRBV6-1
clone_size: .
cdr3_nt: TGTGCCAGCAGTGAATGGTCGGCAGGGGGCACAGATACGCAGTATTTT
cdr3_aa: CASSEWSAGGTDTQYF

j_call: TRBJ1-1
d_call: TRBD1
v_call: TRBV20-1
clone_size: many
cdr3_nt: TGCAGTGCTGTTTCCTATCATGACAGGGGGAACACTGAAGCTTTCTTT
cdr3_aa: CSAVSYHDRGNTEAFF

j_call: TRBJ2-7
d_call: TRBD1
v_call: TRBV2
clone_size: many
cdr3_nt: TGTGCCACGAAACAGGGGGTGAGGTACGAGCAGTACTTC
cdr3_aa: CATKQGVRYEQYF

j_call: TRBJ1-3
d_call: .
v_call: TRBV7-2
clone_size: .
cdr3_nt: TGTGCCAGCAGTGAAGGAACAGTTTTCCTCTCTGGAAACACCATATATTTT
cdr3_aa: CASSEGTVFLSGNTIYF

j_call: TRBJ2-3
d_call: .
v_call: TRBV7-2
clone_size: .
cdr3_nt: TGTGCCAGCAGTCAGGGAGATTATTCCACAGATACGCAGTATTTT
cdr3_aa: CASSQGDYSTDTQYF

j_call: TRBJ2-1
d_call: .
v_call: TRBV27
clone_size: many
cdr3_nt: TGTGCCAGCAGTTTAGGAGAGCTCAATGAGCAGTTCTTC
cdr3_aa: CASSLGELNEQFF

j_call: TRBJ2-3
d_call: .
v_call: TRBV7-6
clone_size: many
cdr3_nt: TGTGCCAGCAGTATGGGGGCGGATACGCAGTATTTT
cdr3_aa: CASSMGADTQYF

j_call: TRBJ2-2
d_call: TRBD1
v_call: TRBV6-1
clone_size: .
cdr3_nt: TGTGCCAGCACCGCAGGGGGCGCTTGGACCGGGGAGCTGTTTTTT
cdr3_aa: CASTAGGAWTGELFF

j_call: TRBJ2-3
d_call: TRBD2
v_call: TRBV10-3
clone_size: .
cdr3_nt: TGTGCCATCAGGTCTAGCGGGGGCACAGATACGCAGTATTTT
cdr3_aa: CAIRSSGGTDTQYF

j_call: TRBJ2-4
d_call: .
v_call: TRBV4-3
clone_size: .
cdr3_nt: TGCGCCAGCAGCCAACATCCGGCTAGCGCGACTAAAAACATTCAGTACTTC
cdr3_aa: CASSQHPASATKNIQYF

j_call: TRBJ2-5
d_call: TRBD2
v_call: TRBV2
clone_size: few
cdr3_nt: TGTGCCAGCAGTTGGTCGGAACTAGCGGGATGGGGCGGGGTTCAATGGACCCAGTACTTC
cdr3_aa: CASSWSELAGWGGVQWTQYF

j_call: TRBJ2-7
d_call: .
v_call: TRBV6-2/TRBV6-3
clone_size: few
cdr3_nt: TGTGCCAGCAGTTACCCTTTGTGGGGCAACTACGAGCAGTACTTC
cdr3_aa: CASSYPLWGNYEQYF

j_call: TRBJ2-1
d_call: .
v_call: TRBV11-3
clone_size: many
cdr3_nt: TGTGCCAGCAGCCGCATTGGGGCTGAGCAGTTCTTC
cdr3_aa: CASSRIGAEQFF

j_call: TRBJ2-7
d_call: .
v_call: TRBV10-2
clone_size: few
cdr3_nt: TGCGCCAGCAGGAAAACTTTCCAGGGGGGGGTTCTATACGAGCAGTACTTC
cdr3_aa: CASRKTFQGGVLYEQYF

j_call: TRBJ2-7
d_call: TRBD2
v_call: TRBV19
clone_size: .
cdr3_nt: TGTGCCAGTAGTATAGGGACTAGTGCCTACGAGCAGTACTTC
cdr3_aa: CASSIGTSAYEQYF

j_call: TRBJ2-7
d_call: .
v_call: TRBV6-2/TRBV6-3
clone_size: few
cdr3_nt: TGTGCCAGCAGTTACCTCGAACTGTCCTACGAGCAGTACTTC
cdr3_aa: CASSYLELSYEQYF

j_call: TRBJ2-7
d_call: .
v_call: TRBV12-3/TRBV12-4
clone_size: many
cdr3_nt: TGTGCCAGCAGTTTAACCAGGGCTTCCTCCTACGAGCAGTACTTC
cdr3_aa: CASSLTRASSYEQYF

j_call: TRBJ2-1
d_call: TRBD1
v_call: TRBV11-2
clone_size: .
cdr3_nt: TGTGCCAGCAGCTGGGCCGGGACAGGGTTGAATGAGCAGTTCTTC
cdr3_aa: CASSWAGTGLNEQFF

j_call: TRBJ2-3
d_call: TRBD2
v_call: TRBV20-1
clone_size: many
cdr3_nt: TGCAGTGCGAAAAGTATAGCGGGAGTGCAAGATACGCAGTATTTT
cdr3_aa: CSAKSIAGVQDTQYF

j_call: TRBJ1-1
d_call: .
v_call: TRBV7-9
clone_size: few
cdr3_nt: TGTGCCAGCAGCTTAGATGCAGGAGTGGGCACTGAAGCTTTCTTT
cdr3_aa: CASSLDAGVGTEAFF

j_call: TRBJ1-1
d_call: .
v_call: TRBV11-2
clone_size: many
cdr3_nt: TGTGCCAGCAGCTTAGATTACGCGAACACTGAAGCTTTCTTT
cdr3_aa: CASSLDYANTEAFF

j_call: TRBJ1-1
d_call: .
v_call: TRBV6-1
clone_size: many
cdr3_nt: TGTGCCAGCAGTTCCCTACGGGACGGGAACACTGAAGCTTTCTTT
cdr3_aa: CASSSLRDGNTEAFF

j_call: TRBJ1-2
d_call: TRBD1
v_call: TRBV18
clone_size: .
cdr3_nt: TGTGCCAGCTCACCCTCCGGTAGGGGGCAAGGCTACACCTTC
cdr3_aa: CASSPSGRGQGYTF

j_call: TRBJ2-2
d_call: TRBD2
v_call: TRBV9
clone_size: few
cdr3_nt: TGTGCCAGCAGCCCGACTAGCGGGTGGCGCACCGGGGAGCTGTTTTTT
cdr3_aa: CASSPTSGWRTGELFF

j_call: TRBJ2-1
d_call: TRBD2
v_call: TRBV5-1
clone_size: many
cdr3_nt: TGCGCCAGCAGCTTGATTGTAGCGGGAGCTGAGCAGTTCTTC
cdr3_aa: CASSLIVAGAEQFF

j_call: TRBJ1-1
d_call: .
v_call: TRBV20-1
clone_size: many
cdr3_nt: TGCAGTGCTAGAGCGGGCCGGACTGAAGCTTTCTTT
cdr3_aa: CSARAGRTEAFF

j_call: TRBJ1-1
d_call: .
v_call: TRBV9
clone_size: once
cdr3_nt: TGTGCCAGCAGCGTATGGGGGGACGGGACTGAAGCTTTCTTT
cdr3_aa: CASSVWGDGTEAFF

j_call: TRBJ2-7
d_call: TRBD2
v_call: TRBV29-1
clone_size: many
cdr3_nt: TGCAGCGTCGAAGGAGCGGGAGGGCCCCCCTACGAGCAGTACTTC
cdr3_aa: CSVEGAGGPPYEQYF

j_call: TRBJ2-7
d_call: .
v_call: TRBV7-6
clone_size: many
cdr3_nt: TGTACCAGCAGCGACCCGTTTTCCTACGAGCAGTACTTC
cdr3_aa: CTSSDPFSYEQYF

j_call: TRBJ1-1
d_call: TRBD1
v_call: TRBV4-1
clone_size: .
cdr3_nt: TGCGCCAGCAGCCCACCATCAGGACAGGGTCTCCCTGAAGCTTTCTTT
cdr3_aa: CASSPPSGQGLPEAFF

j_call: TRBJ2-7
d_call: .
v_call: TRBV19
clone_size: .
cdr3_nt: TGTGCCAGTAGTATGCCAGGGGTGGGCGAGCAGTACTTC
cdr3_aa: CASSMPGVGEQYF

j_call: TRBJ2-1
d_call: TRBD2
v_call: TRBV28
clone_size: many
cdr3_nt: TGTGCCAGCAAACTAGCGGGAGAGTACAATGAGCAGTTCTTC
cdr3_aa: CASKLAGEYNEQFF

j_call: TRBJ1-1
d_call: .
v_call: TRBV27
clone_size: .
cdr3_nt: TGTGCCAGCAGGTCGGGGTTACGGGACACTGAAGCTTTCTTT
cdr3_aa: CASRSGLRDTEAFF

j_call: TRBJ2-7
d_call: TRBD2
v_call: TRBV20-1
clone_size: medium-sized
cdr3_nt: TGCAGTGCTCCCTCAGCGGGAGTGTCCTACGAGCAGTACTTC
cdr3_aa: CSAPSAGVSYEQYF

j_call: TRBJ2-1
d_call: .
v_call: TRBV30
clone_size: many
cdr3_nt: TGTGCCTGGAGAGAGCCCATCCCACCCAATGAGCAGTTCTTC
cdr3_aa: CAWREPIPPNEQFF

j_call: TRBJ1-1
d_call: TRBD1
v_call: TRBV4-1
clone_size: many
cdr3_nt: TGCGCCAGCAGCCCACGGACAGGGGAATACACTGAAGCTTTCTTT
cdr3_aa: CASSPRTGEYTEAFF

j_call: TRBJ2-1
d_call: TRBD1
v_call: TRBV9
clone_size: few
cdr3_nt: TGTGCCAGCAGCGTAGTGGGACCGGGACAGGGACACAATGAGCAGTTCTTC
cdr3_aa: CASSVVGPGQGHNEQFF

j_call: TRBJ1-5
d_call: .
v_call: TRBV5-1
clone_size: many
cdr3_nt: TGCGCCAGCAGCGAGGGGGGGGGCGGCAATCAGCCCCAGCATTTT
cdr3_aa: CASSEGGGGNQPQHF

j_call: TRBJ2-1
d_call: TRBD2
v_call: TRBV19
clone_size: .
cdr3_nt: TGTGCCAGTAAAGGGGAGGGCCAGGTTAATGAGCAGTTCTTC
cdr3_aa: CASKGEGQVNEQFF

j_call: TRBJ2-1
d_call: TRBD2
v_call: TRBV7-9
clone_size: .
cdr3_nt: TGTGCCAGCAGCTCCGGACTAGCGGGAGTAAGTGAGCAGTTCTTC
cdr3_aa: CASSSGLAGVSEQFF

j_call: TRBJ1-2
d_call: .
v_call: TRBV6-1
clone_size: .
cdr3_nt: TGTGCCAGCAGTCCGCAGGGCGGCGACTATGGCTGCACCTTC
cdr3_aa: CASSPQGGDYGCTF

j_call: TRBJ2-3
d_call: .
v_call: TRBV5-1
clone_size: .
cdr3_nt: TGCGCCAGCAGCTTGGAATTCCTGGGGGGCACAGATACGCAGTATTTT
cdr3_aa: CASSLEFLGGTDTQYF

j_call: TRBJ2-7
d_call: .
v_call: TRBV28
clone_size: many
cdr3_nt: TGTGCCAGCAGTCCCTCGGACTACGAGCAGTACTTC
cdr3_aa: CASSPSDYEQYF

j_call: TRBJ2-7
d_call: TRBD2
v_call: TRBV15
clone_size: few
cdr3_nt: TGTGCCACCAGCAGATGGGGTGGGAGGGGTTCCTATTACGAGCAGTACTTC
cdr3_aa: CATSRWGGRGSYYEQYF

j_call: TRBJ1-6
d_call: .
v_call: TRBV12-3/TRBV12-4
clone_size: many
cdr3_nt: TGTGCCAGCGCCGTGGGAGTGACACCCCTCCACTTT
cdr3_aa: CASAVGVTPLHF

j_call: TRBJ1-5
d_call: TRBD1
v_call: TRBV10-2
clone_size: .
cdr3_nt: TGCGCCAGCAGTGAGGACAGGGGGCGGTCGGGGCCCCAGCATTTT
cdr3_aa: CASSEDRGRSGPQHF

j_call: TRBJ2-1
d_call: TRBD2
v_call: TRBV28
clone_size: many
cdr3_nt: TGTGCCAGCAGCCCCGGGACTAGTTATATGGCGCAGTTCTTC
cdr3_aa: CASSPGTSYMAQFF

j_call: TRBJ2-5
d_call: .
v_call: TRBV5-5
clone_size: .
cdr3_nt: TGTGCCAGCAGCTTATTTAGCGTCGGCCAAGAGACCCAGTACTTC
cdr3_aa: CASSLFSVGQETQYF